The rows below give T cell receptor beta chains drawn from one sample of a study of radiotherapy plus CTLA-4 blockade in lung cancer. The table came from immunoSEQ multiplex PCR; TCRdb's copy has only in-frame clones and leaves some out. The table shows roughly 68,000 clones, with more than 75% occurring only once. The sample here was peripheral blood, taken from a patient treated with radiotherapy plus ipilimumab. Source of these receptors: a human donor with non-small cell lung cancer who had a complete response to radiotherapy plus ipilimumab. Both conserved end residues are part of each CDR3. A D gene is named only where the DNA matches it firmly. Not all rows give a size; the values are once, few, many and, for expanded clones, a class.

clone_size j_call d_call v_call cdr3_aa cdr3_nt
. TRBJ1-4 . TRBV7-2 CASRRTANEKLFF TGTGCCAGCCGGAGGACAGCAAATGAAAAACTGTTTTTT
. TRBJ2-2 TRBD2 TRBV7-2 CASSRGTSGPTGELFF TGTGCCAGCAGCCGTGGGACTAGCGGGCCAACCGGGGAGCTGTTTTTT
few TRBJ1-2 TRBD1 TRBV30 CAWSVGRGLGYTF TGTGCCTGGAGTGTAGGCAGGGGGCTTGGCTACACCTTC
once TRBJ2-3 TRBD1 TRBV10-3 CAISEWRTGTTDTQYF TGTGCCATCAGTGAGTGGAGGACAGGGACAACAGATACGCAGTATTTT
. TRBJ2-5 . TRBV25-1 CASRSAQKETQYF TGTGCCAGCAGGTCAGCACAAAAAGAGACCCAGTACTTC
. TRBJ1-2 . TRBV21-1 CASSNGEVDYGYTF TGTGCCAGCAGCAACGGGGAGGTGGACTATGGCTACACCTTC
. TRBJ2-3 . TRBV29-1 CSSSGGGTDTQYF TGCAGCTCCTCAGGGGGGGGCACAGATACGCAGTATTTT
few TRBJ2-1 TRBD2 TRBV7-9 CASRSGLALYNEQFF TGTGCCAGCAGATCGGGACTAGCGTTGTACAATGAGCAGTTCTTC
. TRBJ2-3 . TRBV19 CASSIRGFPTETQYF TGTGCCAGTAGTATTCGGGGGTTTCCGACGGAGACGCAGTATTTT
. TRBJ2-5 . TRBV18 CASSPSEETQYF TGTGCCAGCTCACCGTCCGAAGAGACCCAGTACTTC
. TRBJ1-2 . TRBV28 CASSSNGGWHYGYTF TGTGCCAGCAGTAGCAACGGGGGTTGGCACTATGGCTACACCTTC
. TRBJ2-2 . TRBV6-6 CASSYGAGELFF TGTGCCAGCAGTTACGGGGCCGGGGAGCTGTTTTTT
. TRBJ1-5 . TRBV7-8 CASSLDMGGNQPQHF TGTGCCAGCAGCCTAGATATGGGGGGCAATCAGCCCCAGCATTTT
. TRBJ2-2 TRBD1 TRBV4-3 CASSQQGARVGELFF TGCGCCAGCAGCCAACAGGGGGCGCGGGTCGGGGAGCTGTTTTTT
many TRBJ2-3 . TRBV9 CASSVGASAGTDTQYF TGTGCCAGCAGCGTAGGAGCATCTGCCGGCACAGATACGCAGTATTTT
once TRBJ1-1 . TRBV6-5 CASRRGLNTEAFF TGTGCCAGCAGGCGGGGATTGAACACTGAAGCTTTCTTT
. TRBJ2-3 TRBD2 TRBV4-3 CASSPMAGGASDTQYF TGCGCCAGCAGCCCGATGGCGGGGGGAGCGTCAGATACGCAGTATTTT
. TRBJ1-2 TRBD1 TRBV30 CAWNGFREMGTDHSNYGYTF TGCGCCTGGAATGGGTTTCGAGAGATGGGGACAGACCATAGTAACTATGGCTACACCTTC
. TRBJ1-1 . TRBV5-6 CASSLQGREAFF TGTGCCAGCAGCTTACAAGGCAGGGAAGCTTTCTTT
. TRBJ1-1 . TRBV4-3 CASSLRVSFDMNTEAFF TGCGCCAGCAGCCTCCGCGTCAGTTTCGACATGAACACTGAAGCTTTCTTT
. TRBJ2-5 TRBD1 TRBV6-5 CASSYSDRETQYF TGTGCCAGCAGTTACTCGGACAGGGAGACCCAGTACTTC
once TRBJ2-7 TRBD2 TRBV9 CASSPTSGGAYEQYF TGTGCCAGCAGCCCTACTAGCGGGGGGGCCTACGAGCAGTACTTC
. TRBJ2-1 . TRBV19 CASSIRGEQFF TGTGCCAGTAGTATACGGGGGGAGCAGTTCTTC
few TRBJ2-2 TRBD2 TRBV10-3 CAISSGRGTGELFF TGTGCCATTTCTAGCGGGAGGGGGACCGGGGAGCTGTTTTTT
once TRBJ2-2 TRBD1 TRBV12-5 CASGFPGTATGELFF TGTGCTAGTGGTTTTCCCGGGACAGCCACCGGGGAGCTGTTTTTT
. TRBJ1-4 TRBD1 TRBV9 CASGITGDNEKLFF TGTGCCAGCGGGATTACAGGGGATAATGAAAAACTGTTTTTT
. TRBJ2-5 . TRBV7-2 CASSLLVAVQETQYF TGTGCCAGCAGCTTACTAGTGGCAGTCCAAGAGACCCAGTACTTC
. TRBJ2-7 TRBD1 TRBV19 CASSIDRAAEQYF TGTGCCAGTAGTATCGACAGGGCAGCCGAGCAGTACTTC
. TRBJ2-3 . TRBV5-1 CASSFRGRTDTQYF TGCGCCAGCAGCTTCAGGGGCCGCACAGATACGCAGTATTTT
. TRBJ2-2 . TRBV12-5 CASGLATGELFF TGTGCTAGTGGTTTGGCCACCGGGGAGCTGTTTTTT
. TRBJ2-7 TRBD1 TRBV7-2 CASGGQGFSYEQYF TGTGCCAGCGGAGGACAGGGCTTCTCCTACGAGCAGTACTTC
. TRBJ1-2 . TRBV28 CASSLLAPPPDGYTF TGTGCCAGCAGTTTATTGGCACCTCCCCCCGATGGCTACACCTTC
. TRBJ1-5 TRBD1 TRBV28 CASRGQGNGNQPQHF TGTGCCAGCAGAGGACAGGGGAACGGCAATCAGCCCCAGCATTTT
. TRBJ1-1 . TRBV7-9 CASSLGGRQNTEAFF TGTGCCAGCAGCCTCGGGGGTAGGCAGAACACTGAAGCTTTCTTT
few TRBJ1-3 TRBD1 TRBV7-7 CASSSPRDSTIGNTIYF TGTGCTAGCAGCTCCCCTCGGGACAGTACAATTGGAAACACCATATATTTT
once TRBJ2-4 . TRBV7-6 CASSLAVAGLGKNIQYF TGTGCCAGCAGCTTAGCGGTGGCGGGGTTGGGCAAAAACATTCAGTACTTC
few TRBJ2-1 . TRBV7-2 CASSLLGYNEQFF TGTGCCAGCAGCTTACTGGGGTACAATGAGCAGTTCTTC
few TRBJ1-3 TRBD1 TRBV9 CASSATGGTSGNTIYF TGTGCCAGCAGCGCCACAGGGGGGACCTCTGGAAACACCATATATTTT
. TRBJ1-4 . TRBV5-4 CASSLGRDEKLFF TGTGCCAGCAGCTTAGGCAGGGATGAAAAACTGTTTTTT
few TRBJ2-1 . TRBV9 CASSEGDLYEQFF TGTGCCAGCAGCGAAGGGGATCTCTATGAGCAGTTCTTC
. TRBJ2-7 . TRBV11-2 CASSLDPRTYEQYF TGTGCCAGCAGCTTAGATCCGCGAACCTACGAGCAGTACTTC
. TRBJ1-2 TRBD1 TRBV18 CASSPPQGAQRSSGYTF TGTGCCAGCTCACCACCACAGGGGGCGCAAAGGTCGAGTGGCTACACCTTC
once TRBJ1-2 . TRBV5-6 CASSLAALKRGYTF TGTGCCAGCAGCTTGGCCGCGCTCAAAAGGGGCTACACCTTC
. TRBJ2-3 . TRBV5-6 CASSLSLYTDTQYF TGTGCCAGCAGCTTGTCTCTGTACACAGATACGCAGTATTTT
. TRBJ1-2 . TRBV6-5 CASSYSQVNYGYTF TGTGCCAGCAGTTACTCGCAAGTTAACTATGGCTACACCTTC
. TRBJ1-6 TRBD1 TRBV5-4 CASSPSDRRDSPLHF TGTGCCAGCAGCCCCTCGGACAGGAGAGATTCACCCCTCCACTTT